One T cell receptor beta chain is described in this entry. Its specificity is unknown. This sample is drawn from a study of cytomegalovirus exposure and HLA in healthy donors. The V end was cut by 5 bases, the J end by 0 bases, with 16 bases between. Germline lookup yields CDR1 MNHEY and CDR2 SMNVEV (reference sequence). The CDR3 has 16 amino acids. In the PCR, 60 Vbeta and 13 Jbeta primers were used. Assay used: immunoSEQ multiplex PCR; TCRdb lists only in-frame clones, some missing. The data show approximately 120,000 clones, 65% to 80% seen once. Overall study results and limits: A later analysis showed that HLA-associated TCR beta chains had undergone more clonal expansion than equally common others. HLA restriction was apparent for most CMV-associated TCR beta chains in a later analysis. The sole available immune exposure information was CMV serostatus.

V is TRBV27 and J is TRBJ1-2; D is ambiguous. The clonotype was recovered from a woman in her sixties in good health and CMV-seropositive. The sample consisted of PBMCs. Here the CDR3 reads CASSAGASTPNYGYTF. The CDR3 region has the DNA TGTGCCAGCAGTGCTGGAGCCTCAACTCCTAACTATGGCTACACCTTC.